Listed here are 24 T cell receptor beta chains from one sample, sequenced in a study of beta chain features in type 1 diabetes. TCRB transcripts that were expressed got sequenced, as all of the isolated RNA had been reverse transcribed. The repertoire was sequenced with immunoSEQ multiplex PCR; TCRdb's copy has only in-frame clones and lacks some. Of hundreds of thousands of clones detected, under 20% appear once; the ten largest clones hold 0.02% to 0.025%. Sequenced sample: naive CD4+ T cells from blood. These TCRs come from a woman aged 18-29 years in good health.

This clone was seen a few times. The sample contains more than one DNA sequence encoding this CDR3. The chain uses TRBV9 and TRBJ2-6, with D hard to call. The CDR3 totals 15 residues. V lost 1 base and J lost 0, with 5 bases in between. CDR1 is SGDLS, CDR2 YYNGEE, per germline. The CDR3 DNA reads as TGTGCCAGCAGCGTACCAGGCTCTGGGGCCAACGTCCTGACTTTC. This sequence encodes CASSVPGSGANVLTF.

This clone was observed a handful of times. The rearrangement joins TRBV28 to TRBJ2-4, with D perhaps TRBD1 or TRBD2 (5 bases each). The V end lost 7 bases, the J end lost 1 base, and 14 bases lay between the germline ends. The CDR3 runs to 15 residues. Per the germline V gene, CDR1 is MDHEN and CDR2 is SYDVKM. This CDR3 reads CASTSGTVAKNIQYF. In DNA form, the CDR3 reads TGTGCCAGCACCTCAGGGACCGTGGCCAAAAACATTCAGTACTTC. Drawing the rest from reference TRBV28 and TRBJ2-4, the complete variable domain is DVKVTQSSRYLVKRTGEKVFLECVQDMDHENMFWYRQDPGLGLRLIYFSYDVKMKEKGDIPEGYSVSREKKERFSLILESASTNQTSMYLCASTSGTVAKNIQYFGAGTRLSVL.

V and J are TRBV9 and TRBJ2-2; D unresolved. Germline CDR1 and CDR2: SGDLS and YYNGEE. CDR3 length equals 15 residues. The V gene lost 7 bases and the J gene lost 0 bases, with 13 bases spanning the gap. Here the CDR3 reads CASAKGQTNTGELFF. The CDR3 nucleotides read TGTGCCAGCGCCAAAGGGCAGACGAACACCGGGGAGCTGTTTTTT.

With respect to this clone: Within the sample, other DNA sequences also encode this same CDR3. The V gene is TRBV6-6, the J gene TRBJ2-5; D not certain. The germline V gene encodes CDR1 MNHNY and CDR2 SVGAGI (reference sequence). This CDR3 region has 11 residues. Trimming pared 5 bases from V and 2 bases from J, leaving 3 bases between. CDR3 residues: CASSPQETQYF. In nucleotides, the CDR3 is TGTGCCAGCAGTCCACAAGAGACCCAGTACTTC.

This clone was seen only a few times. DNA of the CDR3: TGTGCCAGCAGCTTAGATCGGGCGAATGAAAAACTGTTTTTT. Translating it yields CASSLDRANEKLFF. This chain uses TRBV7-9 with TRBJ1-4; D is unclear. Germline CDR1 and CDR2: SEHNR and FQNEAQ (reference sequence). V lost 1 base to trimming and J lost 5 bases, with 8 bases between them. The CDR3 contains 14 residues. The full variable domain, in which reference TRBV7-9 and TRBJ1-4 provide the parts outside the CDR3, is DTGVSQNPRHKITKRGQNVTFRCDPISEHNRLYWYRQTLGQGPEFLTYFQNEAQLEKSRLLSDRFSAERPKGSFSTLEIQRTEQGDSAMYLCASSLDRANEKLFFGSGTQLSVL.

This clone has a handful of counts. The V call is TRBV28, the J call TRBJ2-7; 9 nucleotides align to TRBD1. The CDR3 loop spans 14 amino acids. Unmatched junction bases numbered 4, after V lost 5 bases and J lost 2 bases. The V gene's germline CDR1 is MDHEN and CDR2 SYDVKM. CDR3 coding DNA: TGTGCCAGCAGTCAGGACAGGGGACCCTACGAGCAGTACTTC. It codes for CASSQDRGPYEQYF.

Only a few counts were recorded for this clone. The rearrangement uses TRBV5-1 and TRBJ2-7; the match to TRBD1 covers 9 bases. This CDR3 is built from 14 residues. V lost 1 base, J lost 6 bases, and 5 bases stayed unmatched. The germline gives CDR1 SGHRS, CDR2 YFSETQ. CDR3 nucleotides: TGCGCCAGCAGCTTGACGGACAGGGGTCGCGAGCAGTACTTC. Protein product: CASSLTDRGREQYF.

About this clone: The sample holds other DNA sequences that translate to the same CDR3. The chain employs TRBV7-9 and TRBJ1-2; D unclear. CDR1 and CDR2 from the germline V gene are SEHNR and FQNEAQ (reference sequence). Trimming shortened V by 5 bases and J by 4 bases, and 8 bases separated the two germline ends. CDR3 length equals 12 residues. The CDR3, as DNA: TGTGCCAGCAGCCCCGGAAGCTATGGCTACACCTTC. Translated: CASSPGSYGYTF.

CDR3 in amino acids: CASSLTFSGPRNIQYF. The CDR3 region has the DNA TGTGCCAGCAGCTTGACTTTCAGCGGCCCGAGGAACATTCAGTACTTC. The chain couples TRBV11-2 to TRBJ2-4; D might be TRBD2 (5 bases). The CDR3 has 16 residues. V was clipped by 3 bases and J by 7 bases, with 19 bases between them. Germline V gene sequence: CDR1 SGHAT, CDR2 FQNNGV.

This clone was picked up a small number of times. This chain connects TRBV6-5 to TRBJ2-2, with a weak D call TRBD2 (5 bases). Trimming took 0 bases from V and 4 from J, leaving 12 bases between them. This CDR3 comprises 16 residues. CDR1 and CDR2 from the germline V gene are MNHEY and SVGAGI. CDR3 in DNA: TGTGCCAGCAGTTACTCTTCGGGGTCGCCCACCGGGGAGCTGTTTTTT. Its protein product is CASSYSSGSPTGELFF.

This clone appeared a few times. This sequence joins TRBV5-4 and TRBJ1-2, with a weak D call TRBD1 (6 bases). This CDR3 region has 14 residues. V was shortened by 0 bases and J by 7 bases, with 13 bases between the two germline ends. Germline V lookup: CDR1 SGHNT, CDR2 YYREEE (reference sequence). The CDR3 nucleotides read TGTGCCAGCAGCTTGGGAGGGGGGCCAGGTGGCTACACCTTC. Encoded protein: CASSLGGGPGGYTF.

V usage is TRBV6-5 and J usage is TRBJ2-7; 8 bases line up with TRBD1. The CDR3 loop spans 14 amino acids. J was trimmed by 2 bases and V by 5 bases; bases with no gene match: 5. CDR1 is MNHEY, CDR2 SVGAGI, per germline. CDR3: CASSRQGFAYEQYF. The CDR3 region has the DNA TGTGCCAGCAGTCGACAGGGGTTCGCCTACGAGCAGTACTTC.

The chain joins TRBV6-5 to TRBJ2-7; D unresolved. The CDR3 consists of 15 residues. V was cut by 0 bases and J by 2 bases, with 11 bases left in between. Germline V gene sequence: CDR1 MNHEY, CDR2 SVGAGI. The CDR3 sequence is CASSYSGVDTYEQYF. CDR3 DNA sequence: TGTGCCAGCAGTTACTCAGGCGTAGATACCTACGAGCAGTACTTC.

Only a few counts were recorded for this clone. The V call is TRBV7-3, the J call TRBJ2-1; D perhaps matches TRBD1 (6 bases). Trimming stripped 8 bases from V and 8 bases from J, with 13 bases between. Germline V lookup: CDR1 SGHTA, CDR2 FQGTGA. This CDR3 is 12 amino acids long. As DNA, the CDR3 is TGTGCCAGCGCACAGGGCTCCGATGAGCAGTTCTTC. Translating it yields CASAQGSDEQFF.

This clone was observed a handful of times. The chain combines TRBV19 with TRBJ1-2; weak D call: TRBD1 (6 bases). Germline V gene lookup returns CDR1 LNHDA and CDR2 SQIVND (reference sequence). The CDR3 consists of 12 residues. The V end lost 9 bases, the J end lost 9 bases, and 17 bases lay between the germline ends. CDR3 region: CASQRLQGRYTF. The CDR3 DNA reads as TGTGCCAGCCAACGATTACAGGGTCGCTACACCTTC. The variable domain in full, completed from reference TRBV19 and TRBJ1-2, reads DGGITQSPKYLFRKEGQNVTLSCEQNLNHDAMYWYRQDPGQGLRLIYYSQIVNDFQKGDIAEGYSVSREKKESFPLTVTSAQKNPTAFYLCASQRLQGRYTFGSGTRLTVV.

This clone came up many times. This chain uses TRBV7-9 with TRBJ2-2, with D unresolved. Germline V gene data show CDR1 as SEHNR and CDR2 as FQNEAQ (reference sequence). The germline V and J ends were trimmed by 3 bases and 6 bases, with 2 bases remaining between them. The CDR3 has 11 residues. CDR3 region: CASSFPGELFF. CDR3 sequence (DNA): TGTGCCAGCAGCTTCCCCGGGGAGCTGTTTTTT. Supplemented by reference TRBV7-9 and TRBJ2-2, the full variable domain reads DTGVSQNPRHKITKRGQNVTFRCDPISEHNRLYWYRQTLGQGPEFLTYFQNEAQLEKSRLLSDRFSAERPKGSFSTLEIQRTEQGDSAMYLCASSFPGELFFGEGSRLTVL.

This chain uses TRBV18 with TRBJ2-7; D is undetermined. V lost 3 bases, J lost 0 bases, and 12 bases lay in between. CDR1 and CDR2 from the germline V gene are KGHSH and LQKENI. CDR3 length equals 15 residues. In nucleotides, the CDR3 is TGTGCCAGCTCACCCGTGTTTAAACCCTCCTACGAGCAGTACTTC. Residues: CASSPVFKPSYEQYF.

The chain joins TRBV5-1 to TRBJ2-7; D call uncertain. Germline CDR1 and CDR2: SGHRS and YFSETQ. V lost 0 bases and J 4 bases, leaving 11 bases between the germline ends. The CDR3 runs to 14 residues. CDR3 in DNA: TGCGCCAGCAGCTTGGCCGTCGGAATGTACGAGCAGTACTTC. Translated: CASSLAVGMYEQYF.

CDR3 nucleotide sequence: TGTGCCAGCAGCGTAGGAGTAACGGTCAACTATGGCTACACCTTC. This codes for CASSVGVTVNYGYTF. The chain joins TRBV9 to TRBJ1-2; D gene ambiguous. The CDR3 is made up of 15 amino acids. The germline gives CDR1 SGDLS, CDR2 YYNGEE. Trimming took off 0 bases at V and 2 bases at J, with 11 bases between the two ends.

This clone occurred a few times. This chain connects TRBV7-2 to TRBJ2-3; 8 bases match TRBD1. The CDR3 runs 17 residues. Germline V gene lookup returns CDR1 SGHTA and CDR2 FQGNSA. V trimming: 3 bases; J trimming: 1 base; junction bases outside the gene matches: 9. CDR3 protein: CASSLTRQGFGTDTQYF. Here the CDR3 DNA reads TGTGCCAGCAGCTTGACGCGACAGGGGTTCGGCACAGATACGCAGTATTTT.

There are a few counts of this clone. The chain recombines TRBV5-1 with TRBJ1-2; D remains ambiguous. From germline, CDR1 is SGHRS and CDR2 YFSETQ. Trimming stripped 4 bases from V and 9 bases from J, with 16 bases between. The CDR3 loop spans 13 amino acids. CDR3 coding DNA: TGCGCCAGCAGCGATCTTTTCTTCGCCCGCTACACCTTC. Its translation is CASSDLFFARYTF.

CDR3 sequence reads: CASRGGAGVAYEQYF. Written as DNA, the CDR3 is TGTGCCAGCAGGGGCGGAGCGGGAGTAGCCTACGAGCAGTACTTC. This chain connects TRBV6-6 to TRBJ2-7, with 8 bases lining up with TRBD2. From germline, CDR1 is MNHNY and CDR2 SVGAGI (reference sequence). The CDR3 totals 15 residues. V lost 6 bases and J lost 2; bases outside the gene matches: 9.

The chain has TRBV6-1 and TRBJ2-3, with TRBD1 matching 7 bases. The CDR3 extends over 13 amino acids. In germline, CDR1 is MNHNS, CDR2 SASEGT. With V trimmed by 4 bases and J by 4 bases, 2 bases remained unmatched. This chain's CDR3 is CASSVGTADTQYF. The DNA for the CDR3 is TGTGCCAGCAGTGTTGGGACAGCAGATACGCAGTATTTT.

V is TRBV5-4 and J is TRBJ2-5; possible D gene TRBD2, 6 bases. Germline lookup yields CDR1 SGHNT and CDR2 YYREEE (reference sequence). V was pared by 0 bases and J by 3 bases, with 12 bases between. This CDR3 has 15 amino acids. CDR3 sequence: CASSLDGRGKETQYF. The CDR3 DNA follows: TGTGCCAGCAGCTTGGACGGGAGAGGTAAAGAGACCCAGTACTTC.